Below are 8 T cell receptor beta chains sequenced from a single sample in a study of technical replicates of blood from a few donors. Clones were sequenced by immunoSEQ multiplex PCR, and TCRdb holds only the in-frame ones, with some missing. Of around 50,000 clones listed, 90% to 96% were seen once; the top ten hold about 0.39%. Sequenced material: T cells isolated from PBMCs. These receptors all come from a human donor in good health.

The chain employs TRBV27 and TRBJ2-7; a possible D gene is TRBD2 (8 bases). From germline, CDR1 is MNHEY and CDR2 SMNVEV (reference sequence). This CDR3 is 17 amino acids long. V lost 0 bases and J 1 base, leaving 16 bases between the germline ends. CDR3 residues: CASSLSSGTAFSYEQYF. As DNA, the CDR3 is TGTGCCAGCAGTTTATCTAGCGGGACAGCCTTTTCCTACGAGCAGTACTTC.

This chain links TRBV10-1 with TRBJ2-2; D gene uncertain. The germline V and J ends were trimmed by 6 bases and 6 bases, with 17 bases remaining between them. CDR3 length: 15 residues. Per the germline V gene, CDR1 is WNHNN and CDR2 is SYGVQD (reference sequence). The CDR3 DNA reads as TGCGCCAGCAGCGATCCGCTAGGTTCTCCCGGGGAGCTGTTTTTT. It specifies CASSDPLGSPGELFF.

The chain recombines TRBV29-1 with TRBJ2-1; unclear D gene. The CDR3 sequence is 13 residues long. Deletions cut 1 base from V and 6 bases from J, with 10 bases between. Germline lookup yields CDR1 SQVTM and CDR2 ANQGSEA. CDR3 coding DNA: TGCAGCGTTGAAGCAGGATACGTCAATGAGCAGTTCTTC. Translated, it gives CSVEAGYVNEQFF.

The chain uses TRBV13 and TRBJ2-1; 7 positions agree with TRBD2. The CDR3 has 16 amino acids. The germline V gene has CDR1 PRHDT and CDR2 FYEKMQ (reference sequence). V trimming: 6 bases; J trimming: 0 bases; junction bases outside the gene matches: 8. The CDR3 bases are TGTGCCAGCAGTCTTCTAGGGAGGGACTCCTACAATGAGCAGTTCTTC. Its protein product is CASSLLGRDSYNEQFF.

The chain joins TRBV27 to TRBJ2-7; 9 positions agree with TRBD1. The CDR3 is 14 amino acids. The germline gives CDR1 MNHEY, CDR2 SMNVEV (reference sequence). Trimming removed 5 bases from V and 2 bases from J; junction bases left unmatched: 4. The CDR3, as DNA: TGTGCCAGCAGTGGGACAGGGCCCACCTACGAGCAGTACTTC. Amino acids: CASSGTGPTYEQYF.

The chain combines TRBV10-3 with TRBJ2-7; 9 positions match TRBD1. Per germline, CDR1 ENHRY and CDR2 SYGVKD. The V gene end was trimmed by 9 bases and the J gene end by 6 bases; junction bases not matched to a gene: 9. The length of the CDR3 is 13 residues. The CDR3, as DNA: TGTGCCATTGAGGACAGGGGATATGGCGAGCAGTACTTC. This translates into CAIEDRGYGEQYF.

The chain uses TRBV28 and TRBJ1-1; D gene ambiguous. V shed 3 bases and J shed 3 bases, with 14 bases lying between them. Germline V lookup: CDR1 MDHEN, CDR2 SYDVKM. The CDR3 is 15 amino acids. CDR3 sequence: CASSLSQRGYTEAFF. DNA of the CDR3: TGTGCCAGCAGTTTGTCTCAGCGAGGGTACACTGAAGCTTTCTTT.

The chain is built from TRBV2 and TRBJ2-7; unclear D gene. CDR3 length: 13 residues. Germline V gene data show CDR1 as SNHLY and CDR2 as FYNNEI. The ends were cut back, 6 bases at V and 2 bases at J, with 11 bases in the middle. CDR3 in amino acids: CASSGFNPYEQYF. DNA for the CDR3: TGTGCCAGCAGCGGTTTTAACCCCTACGAGCAGTACTTC.